The present entry profiles one T cell receptor (beta chain) with its context. This sample stems from a study of blood T cell repertoires in COVID-19. Looking at the study overall: The samples span acute and convalescent COVID-19 from the United States, Italy and Spain.

The germline V and J ends were trimmed by 5 bases and 4 bases, with 17 bases remaining between them. This CDR3 comprises 16 residues. CDR1 and CDR2 (germline): LNHDA, SQIVND (reference sequence). The repertoire was sequenced with immunoSEQ multiplex PCR; TCRdb's copy has only in-frame clones and lacks some. This table has more than 80,000 clones, over 70% appearing once. The sample consisted of peripheral blood. This sequence joins TRBV19 and TRBJ2-2; D might be TRBD2 (6 bases). The sequence was obtained from a woman older than 75 with active or convalescent COVID-19. DNA of the CDR3: TGTGCCAGTAGTCTCCTGGGGGGACTTTTCACCGGGGAGCTGTTTTTT. Its translation: CASSLLGGLFTGELFF.